The T cell receptor (beta chain) under discussion was sequenced for a study of early T cells in non-severe SARS-CoV-2 infection. About the research overall: With bulk RNA from unsorted whole blood as input, sequencing yielded unpaired chains.

Individual cDNA molecules received unique molecular identifiers during library preparation. In TCRdb, the 5' RACE reads were re-called with MiXCR into one record per CDR3 protein. The data contain about 79,000 distinct CDR3 sequences, 13% of them singletons. The CDR3 spans 18 residues. CDR1 and CDR2 (germline): MNHNS, SASEGT. V shed 0 bases, J shed 14 bases, and the junction held 19 bases outside the gene matches. The V gene is TRBV6-1, the J gene TRBJ1-6, with 7 nucleotides matching TRBD1. Source material: whole blood. This clonotype originated in an adult who was a healthcare worker with PCR-confirmed SARS-CoV-2 infection or an uninfected control (not recorded which). The CDR3 sequence is CASSEANFRTGRLGSLHF. In nucleotides, the CDR3 is TGTGCCAGCAGTGAAGCTAACTTCCGGACAGGCCGACTCGGATCCCTCCACTTT.